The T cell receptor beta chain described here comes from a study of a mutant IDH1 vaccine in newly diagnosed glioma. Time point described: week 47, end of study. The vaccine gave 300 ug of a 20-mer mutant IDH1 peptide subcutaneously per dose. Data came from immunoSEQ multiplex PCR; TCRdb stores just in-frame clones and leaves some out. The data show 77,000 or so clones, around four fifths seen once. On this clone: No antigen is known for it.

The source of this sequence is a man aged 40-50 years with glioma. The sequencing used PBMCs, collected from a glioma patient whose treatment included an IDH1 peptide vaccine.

The CDR3 DNA reads as TGTGCCAGCAGTGAAACGAGGGGTTCATTCACCGGGGAGCTGTTTTTT. Its protein is CASSETRGSFTGELFF. The chain links TRBV6-1 to TRBJ2-2; perhaps D is TRBD1 or TRBD2 (5 bases each). CDR3 size: 16 residues. Germline V gene data show CDR1 as MNHNS and CDR2 as SASEGT. Trimming took 2 bases from V and 4 from J, leaving 14 bases between them.